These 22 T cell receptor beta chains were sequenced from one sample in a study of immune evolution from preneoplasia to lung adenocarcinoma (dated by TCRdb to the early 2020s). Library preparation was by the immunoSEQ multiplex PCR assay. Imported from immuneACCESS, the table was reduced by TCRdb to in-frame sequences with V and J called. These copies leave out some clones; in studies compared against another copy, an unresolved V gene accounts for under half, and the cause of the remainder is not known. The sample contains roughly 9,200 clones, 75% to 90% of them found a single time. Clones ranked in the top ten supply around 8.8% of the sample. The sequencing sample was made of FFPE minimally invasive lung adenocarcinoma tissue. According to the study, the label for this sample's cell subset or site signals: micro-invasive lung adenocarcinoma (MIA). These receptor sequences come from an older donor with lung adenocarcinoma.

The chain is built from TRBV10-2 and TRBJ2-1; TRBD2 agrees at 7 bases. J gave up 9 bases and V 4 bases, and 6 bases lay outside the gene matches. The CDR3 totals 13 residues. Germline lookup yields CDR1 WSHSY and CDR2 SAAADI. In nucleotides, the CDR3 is TGCGCCAGCAGTGGGCGGGAGTGGAGTGAGCAGTTCTTC. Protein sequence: CASSGREWSEQFF.

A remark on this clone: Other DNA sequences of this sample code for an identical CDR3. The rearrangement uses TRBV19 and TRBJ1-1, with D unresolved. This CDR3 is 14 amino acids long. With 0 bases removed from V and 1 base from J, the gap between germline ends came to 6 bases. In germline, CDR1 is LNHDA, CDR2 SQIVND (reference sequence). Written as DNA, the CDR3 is TGTGCCAGTAGTATAGATTTAGAGAACACTGAAGCTTTCTTT. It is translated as CASSIDLENTEAFF.

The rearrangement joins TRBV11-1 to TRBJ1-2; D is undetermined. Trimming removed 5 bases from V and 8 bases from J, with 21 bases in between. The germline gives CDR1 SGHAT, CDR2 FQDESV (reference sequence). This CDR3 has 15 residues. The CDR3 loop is CASSLEPPGWAGYTF. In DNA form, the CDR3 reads TGTGCCAGCAGCCTAGAGCCCCCCGGTTGGGCGGGCTACACCTTC.

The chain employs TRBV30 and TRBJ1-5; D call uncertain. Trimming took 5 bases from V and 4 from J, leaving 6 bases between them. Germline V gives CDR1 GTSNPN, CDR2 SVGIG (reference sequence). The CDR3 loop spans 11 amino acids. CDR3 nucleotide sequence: TGTGCCTGGGGGGTAAATCAGCCCCAGCATTTT. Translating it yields CAWGVNQPQHF.

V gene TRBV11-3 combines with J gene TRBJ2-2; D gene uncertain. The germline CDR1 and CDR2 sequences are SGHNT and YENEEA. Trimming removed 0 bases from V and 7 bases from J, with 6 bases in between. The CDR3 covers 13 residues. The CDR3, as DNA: TGTGCCAGCAGCTTAGATCATGACGGGGAGCTGTTTTTT. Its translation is CASSLDHDGELFF. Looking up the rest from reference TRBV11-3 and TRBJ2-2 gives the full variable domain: EAGVVQSPRYKIIEKKQPVAFWCNPISGHNTLYWYLQNLGQGPELLIRYENEEAVDDSQLPKDRFSAERLKGVDSTLKIQPAELGDSAVYLCASSLDHDGELFFGEGSRLTVL.

The CDR3 nucleotides are TGTGCCAGCAGTGAAGGTCCCTACTATGGCTACACCTTC. It encodes CASSEGPYYGYTF. J is TRBJ1-2 and V is TRBV6-1; D call uncertain. In germline, CDR1 is MNHNS, CDR2 SASEGT. The ends were cut back, 1 base at V and 3 bases at J, with 6 bases in the middle. This CDR3 region has 13 residues.

The CDR3 DNA reads TGTGCCAGCAGTTTGATGGGGGGACCCTTCGGGAAGAGACAGTTCTTC. Translated, it gives CASSLMGGPFGKRQFF. The chain links TRBV27 to TRBJ2-1; D is possibly TRBD2 (6 bases). Germline-derived CDR1 and CDR2 are MNHEY and SMNVEV (reference sequence). CDR3 length equals 16 residues. V lost 3 bases and J 13 bases, leaving 25 bases between the germline ends.

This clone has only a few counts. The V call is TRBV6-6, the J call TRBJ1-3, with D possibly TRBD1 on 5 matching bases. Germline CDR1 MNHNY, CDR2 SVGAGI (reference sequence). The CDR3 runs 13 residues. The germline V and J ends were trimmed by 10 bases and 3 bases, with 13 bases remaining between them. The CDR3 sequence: CATGGSSGNTIYF. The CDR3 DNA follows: TGTGCCACCGGGGGGTCAAGTGGAAACACCATATATTTT.

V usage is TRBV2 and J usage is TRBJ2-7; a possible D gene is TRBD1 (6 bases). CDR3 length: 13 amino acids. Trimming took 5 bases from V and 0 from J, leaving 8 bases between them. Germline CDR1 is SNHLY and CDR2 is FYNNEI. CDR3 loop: CASSLDSSYEQYF. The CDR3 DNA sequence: TGTGCCAGCAGTCTGGACAGCTCCTACGAGCAGTACTTC.

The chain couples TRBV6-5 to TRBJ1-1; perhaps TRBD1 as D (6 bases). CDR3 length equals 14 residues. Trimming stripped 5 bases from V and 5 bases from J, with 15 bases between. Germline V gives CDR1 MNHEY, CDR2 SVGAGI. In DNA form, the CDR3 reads TGTGCCAGCAGTAGTACAGGGAGGGGGACTGAAGCTTTCTTT. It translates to CASSSTGRGTEAFF.

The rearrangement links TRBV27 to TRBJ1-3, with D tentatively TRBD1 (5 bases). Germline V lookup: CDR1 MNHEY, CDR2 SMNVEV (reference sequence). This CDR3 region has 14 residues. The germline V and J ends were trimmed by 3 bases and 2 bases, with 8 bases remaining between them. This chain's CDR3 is CASSLRGAGNTIYF. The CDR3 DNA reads TGTGCCAGCAGTTTGAGGGGAGCTGGAAACACCATATATTTT.

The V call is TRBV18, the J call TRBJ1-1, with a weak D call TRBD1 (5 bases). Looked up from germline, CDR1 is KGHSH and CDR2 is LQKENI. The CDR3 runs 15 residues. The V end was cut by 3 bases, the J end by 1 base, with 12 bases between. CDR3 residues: CASSPARGGNTEAFF. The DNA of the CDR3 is TGTGCCAGCTCACCCGCGAGGGGAGGGAACACTGAAGCTTTCTTT.

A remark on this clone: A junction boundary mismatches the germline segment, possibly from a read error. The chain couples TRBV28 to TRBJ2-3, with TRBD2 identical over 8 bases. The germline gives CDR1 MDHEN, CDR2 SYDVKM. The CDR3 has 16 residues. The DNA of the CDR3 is TGTGCCAGCAGCTACAAACGACGGCTAGCGGGTCCGGGCGTTCATTTT. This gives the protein CASSYKRRLAGPGVHF.

Written as DNA, the CDR3 is TGTGCCACTTCGACAGATACGCAGTATTTT. This gives the protein CATSTDTQYF. The chain is built from TRBV28 and TRBJ2-3, with D uncertain. Per the germline V gene, CDR1 is MDHEN and CDR2 is SYDVKM. This CDR3 has 10 amino acids. Between the trimmed V and J ends, which lost 10 bases and 3 bases, there was a span of 5 bases. The full variable domain, rest sourced from reference TRBV28 and TRBJ2-3, is DVKVTQSSRYLVKRTGEKVFLECVQDMDHENMFWYRQDPGLGLRLIYFSYDVKMKEKGDIPEGYSVSREKKERFSLILESASTNQTSMYLCATSTDTQYFGPGTRLTVL.

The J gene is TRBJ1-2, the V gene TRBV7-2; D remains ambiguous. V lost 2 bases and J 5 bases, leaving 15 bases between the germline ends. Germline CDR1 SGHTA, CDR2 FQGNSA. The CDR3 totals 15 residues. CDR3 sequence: CASSLSSGWKYGYTF. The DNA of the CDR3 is TGTGCCAGCAGCTTATCCTCGGGGTGGAAGTATGGCTACACCTTC.

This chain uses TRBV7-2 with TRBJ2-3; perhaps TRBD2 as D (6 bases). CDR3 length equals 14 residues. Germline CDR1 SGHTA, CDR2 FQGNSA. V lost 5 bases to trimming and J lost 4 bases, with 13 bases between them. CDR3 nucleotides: TGTGCCAGCAGCCCGCGGGGACCTCCAGATACGCAGTATTTT. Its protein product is CASSPRGPPDTQYF.

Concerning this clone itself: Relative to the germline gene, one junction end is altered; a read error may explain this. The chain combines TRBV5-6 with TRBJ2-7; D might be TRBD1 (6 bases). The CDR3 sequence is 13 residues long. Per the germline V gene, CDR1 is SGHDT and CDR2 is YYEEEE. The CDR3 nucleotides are TGTGCCAGCAGTTTGGACCGGACCAGCGACAGGCACTTC. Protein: CASSLDRTSDRHF. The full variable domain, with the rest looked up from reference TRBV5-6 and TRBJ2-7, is DAGVTQSPTHLIKTRGQQVTLRCSPKSGHDTVSWYQQALGQGPQFIFQYYEEEERQRGNFPDRFSGHQFPNYSSELNVNALLLGDSALYLCASSLDRTSDRHFGPGTRLTVT.

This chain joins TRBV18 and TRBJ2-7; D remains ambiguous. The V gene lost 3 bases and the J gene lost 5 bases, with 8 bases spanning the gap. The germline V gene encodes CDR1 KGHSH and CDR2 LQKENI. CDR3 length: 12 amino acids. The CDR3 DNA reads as TGTGCCAGCTCACCTCGTTGGGACGAGCAGTACTTC. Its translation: CASSPRWDEQYF.

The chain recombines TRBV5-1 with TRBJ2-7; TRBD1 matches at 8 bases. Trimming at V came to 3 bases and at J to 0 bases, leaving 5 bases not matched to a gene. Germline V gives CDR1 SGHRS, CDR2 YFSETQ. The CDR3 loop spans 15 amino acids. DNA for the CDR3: TGCGCCAGCAGCTCCCGACAGGGGTCCTCCTACGAGCAGTACTTC. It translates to CASSSRQGSSYEQYF.

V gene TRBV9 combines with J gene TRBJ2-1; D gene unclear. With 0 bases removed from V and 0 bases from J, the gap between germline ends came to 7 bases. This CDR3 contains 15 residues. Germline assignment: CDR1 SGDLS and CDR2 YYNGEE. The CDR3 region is CASSVAVSSYNEQFF. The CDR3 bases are TGTGCCAGCAGCGTAGCGGTGAGCTCCTACAATGAGCAGTTCTTC.

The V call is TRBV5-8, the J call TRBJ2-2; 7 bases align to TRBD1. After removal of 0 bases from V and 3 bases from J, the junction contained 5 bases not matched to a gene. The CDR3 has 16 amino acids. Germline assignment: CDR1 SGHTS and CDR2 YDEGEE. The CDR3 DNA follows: TGTGCCAGCAGCTTGGGCGACAGGGTTGACACCGGGGAGCTGTTTTTT. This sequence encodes CASSLGDRVDTGELFF.

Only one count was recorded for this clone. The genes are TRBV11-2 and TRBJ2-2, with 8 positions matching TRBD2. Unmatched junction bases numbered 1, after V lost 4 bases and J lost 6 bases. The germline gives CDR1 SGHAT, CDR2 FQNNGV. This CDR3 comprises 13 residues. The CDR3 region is CASSSTSAGELFF. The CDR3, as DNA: TGTGCCAGCAGCTCGACTAGCGCCGGGGAGCTGTTTTTT.